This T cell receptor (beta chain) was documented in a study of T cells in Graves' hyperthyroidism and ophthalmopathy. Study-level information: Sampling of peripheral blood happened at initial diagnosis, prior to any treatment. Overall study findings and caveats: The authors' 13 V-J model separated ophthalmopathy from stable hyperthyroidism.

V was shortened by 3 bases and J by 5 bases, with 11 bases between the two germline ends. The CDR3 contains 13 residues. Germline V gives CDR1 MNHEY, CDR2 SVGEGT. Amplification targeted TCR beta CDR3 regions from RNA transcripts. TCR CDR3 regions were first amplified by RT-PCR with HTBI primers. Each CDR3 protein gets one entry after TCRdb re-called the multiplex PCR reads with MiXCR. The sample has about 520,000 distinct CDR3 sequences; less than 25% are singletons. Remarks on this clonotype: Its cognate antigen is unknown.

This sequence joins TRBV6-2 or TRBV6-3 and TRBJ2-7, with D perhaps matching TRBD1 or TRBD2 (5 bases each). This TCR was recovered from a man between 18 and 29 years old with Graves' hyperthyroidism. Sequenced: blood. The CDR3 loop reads CASSYGRGHEQYF. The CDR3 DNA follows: TGTGCCAGCAGTTATGGACGGGGCCACGAGCAGTACTTC.